These 19 T cell receptor beta chains share one sample of origin, sequenced in a study of T cells in Graves' hyperthyroidism and ophthalmopathy. The source material, RNA transcripts, was used to amplify TCR beta CDR3 regions. When the TCR CDR3 underwent first-round RT-PCR, the HTBI primer set was used. TCRdb redid the calling of the multiplex PCR reads with MiXCR, one entry per CDR3 protein. The sample lists hundreds of thousands of distinct CDR3 sequences; about a sixth were seen once. Sequenced material: blood. The receptor set was obtained from a woman aged 18-29 years with Graves' ophthalmopathy.

This clonotype appeared many times. The CDR3 spells CASSSSPLDNQPQHF. DNA for the CDR3: TGTGCCAGCAGCTCCAGTCCCCTAGATAATCAGCCCCAGCATTTT. The chain joins TRBV28 to TRBJ1-5, with D unresolved. Germline loops: CDR1 MDHEN, CDR2 SYDVKM. The CDR3 runs to 15 residues. The V end was cut by 6 bases, the J end by 4 bases, with 16 bases between.

This clonotype has only one observation. The junction does not match germline at one end; this may be a read error. This chain uses TRBV9 with TRBJ2-6; 7 positions agree with TRBD1. Germline V CDR1 and CDR2: SGDLS, YYNGEE. CDR3 length equals 20 residues. CDR3 protein: CAGSDRYRDSVYSGANVLTF. In nucleotides, the CDR3 is TGTGCCGGCAGCGATCGGTACCGGGACAGCGTGTACTCTGGGGCCAACGTCCTGACTTTC.

The V call is TRBV13, the J call TRBJ1-2; a possible D gene is TRBD1 (5 bases). Trimming removed 0 bases at V and 4 bases at J, with 12 bases between. Germline-derived CDR1 and CDR2 are PRHDT and FYEKMQ (reference sequence). The CDR3 totals 15 residues. CDR3 nucleotides: TGTGCCAGCAGCTTAGGGGGACCGGGAGTCTATGGCTACACCTTC. This translates into CASSLGGPGVYGYTF.

This clonotype came up many times. The genes are TRBV5-1 and TRBJ2-7; 8 bases are shared with TRBD1. Germline CDR1 and CDR2: SGHRS and YFSETQ. Trimming cost V 3 bases and J 3 bases; bases outside gene matches: 8. The CDR3 covers 15 residues. In nucleotides, the CDR3 is TGCGCCAGCAGCTACCGACAGGGGATGGACTACGAGCAGTACTTC. Protein sequence: CASSYRQGMDYEQYF.

This clonotype has at least ten counts. The chain is built from TRBV28 and TRBJ1-2, with 10 bases matching TRBD1. Germline loops: CDR1 MDHEN, CDR2 SYDVKM. V lost 7 bases and J lost 8; bases outside the gene matches: 13. The CDR3 covers 15 residues. CDR3 nucleotide sequence: TGTGCCAGCACTCTATCAGGGACAGGGGTGGGCGGCTACACCTTC. It encodes CASTLSGTGVGGYTF.

This clonotype was observed at least ten times. This chain uses TRBV3-1 with TRBJ2-1; 12 positions match TRBD2. The germline CDR1 and CDR2 sequences are LGHDT and YNNKEL (reference sequence). CDR3 length equals 15 residues. The V and J ends lost 1 base and 7 bases, in that order; junction bases with no gene match: 2. CDR3: CASSQGLAGENEQFF. The DNA of the CDR3 is TGTGCCAGCAGCCAAGGACTAGCGGGAGAAAATGAGCAGTTCTTC.

This clonotype has just a few counts. J is TRBJ2-7 and V is TRBV28; D call uncertain. The CDR3 has 16 residues. The germline V gene encodes CDR1 MDHEN and CDR2 SYDVKM. The ends were cut back, 2 bases at V and 2 bases at J, with 16 bases in the middle. The CDR3 region is CASSLGHKEIPYEQYF. In DNA, the CDR3 is TGTGCCAGCAGTTTAGGCCACAAGGAAATCCCCTACGAGCAGTACTTC.

The chain employs TRBV6-1 and TRBJ2-7; a possible D gene is TRBD1 (5 bases). This CDR3 is built from 15 residues. Germline assignment: CDR1 MNHNS and CDR2 SASEGT. Trimming stripped 6 bases from V and 6 bases from J, with 21 bases between. The CDR3 region is CASSRVGLLSGEQYF. The DNA of the CDR3 is TGTGCCAGCAGCCGCGTGGGGCTCCTGTCCGGCGAGCAGTACTTC.

This clonotype showed up many times. This CDR3 reads CSASPRTSNQPQHF. In DNA form, the CDR3 reads TGCAGTGCTAGCCCCAGGACGAGCAATCAGCCCCAGCATTTT. The chain links TRBV20-1 to TRBJ1-5; unclear D gene. Germline V CDR1 and CDR2: DFQATT, SNEGSKA (reference sequence). There are 14 residues in the CDR3. V was cut by 3 bases and J by 1 base, with 10 bases left in between.

There are many counts of this clonotype. The rearrangement links TRBV5-8 to TRBJ2-3; D remains ambiguous. Germline V gene lookup returns CDR1 SGHTS and CDR2 YDEGEE. The CDR3 contains 14 residues. The ends were cut back, 2 bases at V and 2 bases at J, with 9 bases in the middle. The CDR3 region is CASSFGQNTDTQYF. The CDR3 coding sequence is TGTGCCAGCAGCTTTGGGCAGAACACAGATACGCAGTATTTT. The entire variable domain, with the rest obtained from reference TRBV5-8 and TRBJ2-3, is as follows: EAGVTQSPTHLIKTRGQQATLRCSPISGHTSVYWYQQALGLGLQFLLWYDEGEERNRGNFPPRFSGRQFPNYSSELNVNALELEDSALYLCASSFGQNTDTQYFGPGTRLTVL.

The chain joins TRBV20-1 to TRBJ1-5, with 7 bases lining up with TRBD1. Germline V gene sequence: CDR1 DFQATT, CDR2 SNEGSKA (reference sequence). The CDR3 runs to 14 residues. After removal of 5 bases from V and 9 bases from J, the junction contained 13 bases not matched to a gene. This CDR3 is CSALDQGVPWPQHF. The CDR3 DNA reads TGCAGTGCTCTAGATCAGGGGGTCCCGTGGCCCCAGCATTTT.

In its sample, this clonotype was seen many times. The chain is built from TRBV3-1 and TRBJ2-5; 11 nucleotides align to TRBD2. Germline CDR1 LGHDT, CDR2 YNNKEL (reference sequence). J was trimmed by 5 bases and V by 5 bases; bases with no gene match: 10. The CDR3 has 16 residues. In DNA, the CDR3 is TGTGCCAGCAGCTCGAATAGCGGGGGGGCGTACGAGACCCAGTACTTC. Translation gives CASSSNSGGAYETQYF.

This clonotype showed up many times. The chain recombines TRBV7-9 with TRBJ2-1; 9 positions match TRBD1. V was clipped by 5 bases and J by 4 bases; unmatched bases: 9. Germline V gene sequence: CDR1 SEHNR, CDR2 FQNEAQ (reference sequence). The CDR3 spans 16 residues. DNA of the CDR3: TGTGCCAGCAGCCTGATAACGGGACAGGGTTACAATGAGCAGTTCTTC. Translated, it gives CASSLITGQGYNEQFF.

The V call is TRBV5-6, the J call TRBJ2-2, with 10 bases matching TRBD2. The CDR3 runs to 17 residues. The V gene end was trimmed by 0 bases and the J gene end by 5 bases; junction bases not matched to a gene: 7. Germline CDR1 SGHDT, CDR2 YYEEEE. CDR3 DNA sequence: TGTGCCAGCAGCTTGGTCAGCGGGAGGGCCCGAACCGGGGAGCTGTTTTTT. Amino acids: CASSLVSGRARTGELFF.

This clonotype was observed at least ten times. The chain has TRBV27 and TRBJ2-1; a possible D gene is TRBD2 (7 bases). The V end was cut by 0 bases, the J end by 7 bases, with 13 bases between. This CDR3 is built from 15 residues. Germline loops: CDR1 MNHEY, CDR2 SMNVEV (reference sequence). CDR3 sequence (DNA): TGTGCCAGCAGTTTATCGATGGGGGGGCTGAATGAGCAGTTCTTC. Protein: CASSLSMGGLNEQFF.

The rearrangement uses TRBV27 and TRBJ1-4; TRBD1 matches 9 bases. After removal of 6 bases from V and 7 bases from J, the junction contained 6 bases not matched to a gene. Germline CDR1 and CDR2: MNHEY and SMNVEV (reference sequence). The CDR3 consists of 14 residues. The CDR3: CASRSGTGIEKLFF. For the CDR3, the DNA is TGTGCCAGCAGATCCGGGACAGGGATTGAAAAACTGTTTTTT.

This clonotype has ten or more counts. J is TRBJ2-4 and V is TRBV27, with D tentatively TRBD2 (7 bases). From germline, CDR1 is MNHEY and CDR2 SMNVEV (reference sequence). V was shortened by 6 bases and J by 3 bases, with 21 bases between the two germline ends. This CDR3 has 17 amino acids. The CDR3 is CASSPEGGSILKNIQYF. As DNA, the CDR3 is TGTGCCAGCAGCCCCGAGGGGGGGTCGATTCTCAAAAACATTCAGTACTTC.

The chain employs TRBV6-1 and TRBJ2-5; D is undetermined. The CDR3 has 16 amino acids. Per germline, CDR1 MNHNS and CDR2 SASEGT. Trimming shortened V by 4 bases and J by 2 bases, and 17 bases separated the two germline ends. The CDR3 reads CASSGGNSLNQETQYF. CDR3 nucleotides: TGTGCCAGCAGTGGAGGTAACAGTCTTAATCAAGAGACCCAGTACTTC.

To note about this clonotype: A read error is possible here, since a much larger clone lies one base away. The J gene is TRBJ1-5, the V gene TRBV2; 9 positions match TRBD1. J was trimmed by 9 bases and V by 8 bases; bases with no gene match: 14. This CDR3 has 15 residues. Germline V gives CDR1 SNHLY, CDR2 FYNNEI. This chain's CDR3 is CASGLGQGLTRPQHF. CDR3 nucleotides: TGTGCCAGCGGATTGGGACAGGGCCTAACTCGGCCCCAGCATTTT.